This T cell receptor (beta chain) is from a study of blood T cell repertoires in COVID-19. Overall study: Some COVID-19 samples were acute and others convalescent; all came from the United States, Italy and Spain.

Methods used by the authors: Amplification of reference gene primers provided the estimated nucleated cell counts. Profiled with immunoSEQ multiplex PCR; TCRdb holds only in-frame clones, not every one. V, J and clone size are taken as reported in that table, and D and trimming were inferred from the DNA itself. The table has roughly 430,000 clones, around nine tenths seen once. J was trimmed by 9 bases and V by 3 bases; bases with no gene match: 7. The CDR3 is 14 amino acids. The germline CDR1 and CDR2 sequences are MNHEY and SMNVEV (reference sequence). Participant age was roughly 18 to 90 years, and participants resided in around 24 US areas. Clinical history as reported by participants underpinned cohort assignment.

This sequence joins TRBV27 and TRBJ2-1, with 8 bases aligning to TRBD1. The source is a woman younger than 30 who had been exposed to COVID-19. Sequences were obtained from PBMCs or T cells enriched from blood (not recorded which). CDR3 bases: TGTGCCAGCAGTTTCTGGCAGGGGGCGACTGAGCAGTTCTTC. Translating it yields CASSFWQGATEQFF.